The source of this T cell receptor beta chain is a study of blood T cell dynamics during melanoma immunotherapy. Time point specified: pre-treatment baseline. Profiled with immunoSEQ multiplex PCR; TCRdb holds only in-frame clones, not every one. Found here are about 7,000 clones, roughly 83% of them singletons; the top ten hold about 35%. This clone was seen a single time. The CDR3 has 16 amino acids. Germline CDR1 and CDR2: KGHSH and LQKENI. Unmatched junction bases numbered 7, after V lost 6 bases and J lost 1 base. V and J are TRBV18 and TRBJ2-2; TRBD1 matches 8 bases. The TCR sequence derives from a human donor with melanoma. Some clones in this sample may be carry-over from other donors' samples. Sequenced material: blood, taken from a patient treated with checkpoint blockade. CDR3 protein: CASSQTGQGNTGELFF. The CDR3 DNA reads as TGTGCCAGCTCCCAAACTGGACAGGGGAACACCGGGGAGCTGTTTTTT.